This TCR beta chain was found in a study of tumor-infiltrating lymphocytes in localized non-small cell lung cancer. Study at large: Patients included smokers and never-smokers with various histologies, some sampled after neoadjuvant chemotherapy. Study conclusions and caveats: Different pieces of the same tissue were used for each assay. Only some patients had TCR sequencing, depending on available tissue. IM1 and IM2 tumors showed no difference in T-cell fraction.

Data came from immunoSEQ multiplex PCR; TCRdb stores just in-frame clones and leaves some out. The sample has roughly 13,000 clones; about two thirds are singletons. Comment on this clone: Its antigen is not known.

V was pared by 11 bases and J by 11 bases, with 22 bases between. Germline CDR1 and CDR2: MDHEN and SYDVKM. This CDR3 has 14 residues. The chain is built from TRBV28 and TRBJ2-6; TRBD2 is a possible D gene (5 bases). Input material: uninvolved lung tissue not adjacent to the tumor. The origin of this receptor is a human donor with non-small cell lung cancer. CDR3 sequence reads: CAHSGSSQPYVLTF. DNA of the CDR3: TGTGCCCACTCTGGGAGCTCACAGCCCTACGTCCTGACTTTC. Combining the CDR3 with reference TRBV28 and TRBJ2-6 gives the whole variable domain DVKVTQSSRYLVKRTGEKVFLECVQDMDHENMFWYRQDPGLGLRLIYFSYDVKMKEKGDIPEGYSVSREKKERFSLILESASTNQTSMYLCAHSGSSQPYVLTFGAGSRLTVL.